This T cell receptor (beta chain) was recorded in a study of OX40 agonist ivuxolimab in advanced cancers. Across the whole study: Patients received ivuxolimab, an agonistic anti-OX40 (CD134) antibody. Previous treatment with anti-PD-1, anti-PD-L1 or anti-CTLA-4 therapy was allowed; under 50% had received some. Broader study findings: Expansion of clones was among the lowest in partial responders at 0.1-3.0 mg/kg. Expanded clones were, on average, more numerous among CD8+ T cells than CD4+.

The germline gives CDR1 LNHDA, CDR2 SQIVND (reference sequence). Trimming pared 4 bases from V and 7 bases from J, leaving 18 bases between. CDR3 length equals 15 residues. Here immunoSEQ multiplex PCR was the method, and the copy in TCRdb shows in-frame clones only, minus some. The repertoire includes fewer than 100,000 clones, more than 75% of them detected once, and 0.33% sits in the top ten. For this clone: Its antigen is currently unknown.

V gene TRBV19 combines with J gene TRBJ2-3; maybe TRBD1 (6 bases). This specimen consisted of CD4+ or CD8+ T cells sorted from blood, obtained in a trial of the OX40 agonist ivuxolimab. The origin of this receptor is an adult with an advanced solid tumor such as melanoma, head and neck, liver or kidney cancer. CDR3 sequence (DNA): TGTGCCAGTAGTACCGGGGCTCAGGGGTCTAATACGCAGTATTTT. It yields the protein CASSTGAQGSNTQYF.